Presented here are 22 T cell receptor beta chains from one specimen sequenced in a study of blood T cell repertoires in COVID-19. TCRdb's table, derived via immunoSEQ multiplex PCR, lists solely in-frame clones and lacks some. The sample lists 150,000 or so clones, approximately 92% occurring once. Sequenced sample: peripheral blood. The receptors derive from a middle-aged woman with acute or convalescent COVID-19.

The chain joins TRBV9 to TRBJ2-1; 9 bases fit TRBD2. Germline lookup yields CDR1 SGDLS and CDR2 YYNGEE. The V and J ends lost 4 bases and 4 bases, in that order; junction bases with no gene match: 6. This CDR3 spans 15 amino acids. CDR3: CASSPQTSGYNEQFF. The CDR3 nucleotides read TGTGCCAGCAGCCCCCAGACTAGCGGATACAATGAGCAGTTCTTC.

The chain links TRBV7-2 to TRBJ2-1; no definite D call. CDR1 is SGHTA and CDR2 is FQGNSA in the germline V gene. This CDR3 has 13 residues. Trimming cost V 2 bases and J 1 base, with 3 bases left between them. The CDR3 DNA follows: TGTGCCAGCAGCTTACCTTCCTACAATGAGCAGTTCTTC. This gives the protein CASSLPSYNEQFF. The entire variable domain, with the rest obtained from reference TRBV7-2 and TRBJ2-1, is as follows: GAGVSQSPSNKVTEKGKDVELRCDPISGHTALYWYRQSLGQGLEFLIYFQGNSAPDKSGLPSDRFSAERTGGSVSTLTIQRTQQEDSAVYLCASSLPSYNEQFFGPGTRLTVL.

This clone was counted a single time. The chain joins TRBV6-5 to TRBJ2-5; 7 bases map to TRBD2. V was clipped by 2 bases and J by 4 bases; unmatched bases: 7. This CDR3 region has 15 residues. Germline values: CDR1 MNHEY, CDR2 SVGAGI. Written as DNA, the CDR3 is TGTGCCAGCAGTTACCAGGGACTAAGGGGAGAGACCCAGTACTTC. Translation: CASSYQGLRGETQYF.

The rearrangement uses TRBV3-1 (or the pseudogene TRBV3-2) and TRBJ2-7, with 9 bases lining up with TRBD1. The germline gives CDR1 LGHDT, CDR2 YNNKEL (reference sequence). Trimming cost V 4 bases and J 1 base; bases outside gene matches: 5. This CDR3 has 15 residues. The CDR3 reads CASSPRDRASYEQYF. The CDR3 DNA sequence: TGTGCCAGCAGCCCCCGGGACAGGGCTTCCTACGAGCAGTACTTC.

J is TRBJ2-2 and V is TRBV7-8, with 8 bases aligning to TRBD1. CDR1 and CDR2 from the germline V gene are SGHVS and FQNEAQ. Trimming took 4 bases from V and 0 from J; bases not matched to a gene: 10. This CDR3 comprises 18 residues. Written as DNA, the CDR3 is TGTGCCAGCAGCTCTCTAGGGCAGGGGGCAGCGAACACCGGGGAGCTGTTTTTT. Protein sequence: CASSSLGQGAANTGELFF.

The CDR3 nucleotides read TGCGCCAGCAGTGAGATTTTCGGGACTAACTCCTACGAGCAGTACTTC. It codes for CASSEIFGTNSYEQYF. V usage is TRBV10-1 and J usage is TRBJ2-7, with 7 bases lining up with TRBD2. The germline V gene has CDR1 WNHNN and CDR2 SYGVQD (reference sequence). The V segment lost 2 bases and the J segment 0 bases; nucleotides outside the gene matches: 7. The CDR3 is 16 amino acids.

As DNA, the CDR3 is TGTGCCAGCAGTTCCGAGGGACAGTATAATTCACCCCTCCACTTT. This codes for CASSSEGQYNSPLHF. The rearrangement links TRBV28 to TRBJ1-6; 7 bases fit TRBD1. CDR3 length equals 15 residues. V shed 4 bases, J shed 4 bases, and the junction held 4 bases outside the gene matches. Germline V gene data show CDR1 as MDHEN and CDR2 as SYDVKM. The full variable domain, in which reference TRBV28 and TRBJ1-6 provide the parts outside the CDR3, is DVKVTQSSRYLVKRTGEKVFLECVQDMDHENMFWYRQDPGLGLRLIYFSYDVKMKEKGDIPEGYSVSREKKERFSLILESASTNQTSMYLCASSSEGQYNSPLHFGNGTRLTVT.

V is TRBV7-6 and J is TRBJ2-5; 7 bases line up with TRBD1. This CDR3 comprises 15 residues. Germline V lookup: CDR1 SGHVS, CDR2 FNYEAQ. V lost 6 bases to trimming and J lost 3 bases; unmatched junction nucleotides: 10. In DNA form, the CDR3 reads TGTGCCAGCAGGGGGTGGGGACAGCCTAAAGAGACCCAGTACTTC. Translated, it gives CASRGWGQPKETQYF.

On this clone itself: This specimen includes other DNA sequences encoding the same CDR3. The CDR3 here is CAWSVLAGSTDTQYF. The CDR3 region has the DNA TGTGCCTGGAGTGTACTAGCGGGAAGCACAGATACGCAGTATTTT. The chain uses TRBV30 and TRBJ2-3; TRBD2 agrees at 10 bases. The length of the CDR3 is 15 residues. Trimming removed 0 bases from V and 0 bases from J; junction bases left unmatched: 0. Germline V gene lookup returns CDR1 GTSNPN and CDR2 SVGIG (reference sequence).

The rearrangement links TRBV7-2 to TRBJ2-7; TRBD2 agrees at 12 bases. With V trimmed by 4 bases and J by 2 bases, 9 bases remained unmatched. The V gene's germline CDR1 is SGHTA and CDR2 FQGNSA. The CDR3 contains 17 residues. The CDR3 nucleotides are TGTGCCAGCAGCTCACTAGCGGGAGGTTTACGGCCCTACGAGCAGTACTTC. Residues: CASSSLAGGLRPYEQYF. Using reference TRBV7-2 and TRBJ2-7 for the parts outside the CDR3, the full variable domain is GAGVSQSPSNKVTEKGKDVELRCDPISGHTALYWYRQSLGQGLEFLIYFQGNSAPDKSGLPSDRFSAERTGGSVSTLTIQRTQQEDSAVYLCASSSLAGGLRPYEQYFGPGTRLTVT.

The chain joins TRBV30 to TRBJ1-2; a weak D match, TRBD1 (5 bases). The germline gives CDR1 GTSNPN, CDR2 SVGIG (reference sequence). V lost 4 bases to trimming and J lost 4 bases, with 13 bases between them. This CDR3 has 13 residues. The CDR3 sequence is CAWKTPGLYGYTF. As DNA, the CDR3 is TGTGCCTGGAAAACCCCGGGACTCTATGGCTACACCTTC.

V and J are TRBV19 and TRBJ1-1, with TRBD1 matching 8 bases. The CDR3 length is 12 residues. The germline CDR1 and CDR2 sequences are LNHDA and SQIVND (reference sequence). Trimming at V came to 4 bases and at J to 11 bases, leaving 6 bases not matched to a gene. CDR3 sequence: CASSTLDRVAFF. The CDR3 DNA reads as TGTGCCAGTAGTACCCTGGACAGGGTGGCTTTCTTT.

The J gene is TRBJ2-3, the V gene TRBV30, with 8 nucleotides matching TRBD2. Germline CDR1 reads GTSNPN; CDR2 reads SVGIG (reference sequence). V lost 3 bases and J lost 2; bases outside the gene matches: 7. This CDR3 is 15 amino acids long. The CDR3 region is CAWRETGLVTDTQYF. The CDR3, as DNA: TGTGCCTGGAGAGAGACGGGACTAGTCACAGATACGCAGTATTTT.

The V call is TRBV5-1, the J call TRBJ2-7; the match to TRBD1 covers 7 bases. Germline V gene lookup returns CDR1 SGHRS and CDR2 YFSETQ. With V trimmed by 4 bases and J by 2 bases, 6 bases remained unmatched. The CDR3 length is 14 residues. CDR3 sequence reads: CASSPGTATYEQYF. Here the CDR3 DNA reads TGCGCCAGCAGCCCCGGGACAGCTACCTACGAGCAGTACTTC. The complete variable domain, with remaining parts taken from reference TRBV5-1 and TRBJ2-7, reads KAGVTQTPRYLIKTRGQQVTLSCSPISGHRSVSWYQQTPGQGLQFLFEYFSETQRNKGNFPGRFSGRQFSNSRSEMNVSTLELGDSALYLCASSPGTATYEQYFGPGTRLTVT.

This sequence joins TRBV6-5 and TRBJ2-7; a weak D match, TRBD2 (5 bases). The CDR3 spans 12 residues. Germline CDR1 MNHEY, CDR2 SVGAGI. V dropped 4 bases and J dropped 6 bases, with 10 bases sitting between them. The chain's CDR3 is CASSSSSREQYF. The CDR3 region has the DNA TGTGCCAGCAGTTCTAGCTCCCGCGAGCAGTACTTC.

The gene calls are TRBV11-1 and TRBJ2-7; 8 bases are shared with TRBD1. V lost 5 bases, J lost 6 bases, and 6 bases stayed unmatched. The CDR3 length is 13 residues. The germline gives CDR1 SGHAT, CDR2 FQDESV (reference sequence). The CDR3 here is CASSPGRGLEQYF. The CDR3 DNA reads as TGTGCCAGCAGCCCAGGCAGGGGGCTCGAGCAGTACTTC.

The rearrangement uses TRBV19 and TRBJ2-1; TRBD1 is a possible D gene (6 bases). The CDR3 has 14 residues. V was pared by 0 bases and J by 13 bases, with 16 bases between. Germline values: CDR1 LNHDA, CDR2 SQIVND (reference sequence). The CDR3, as DNA: TGTGCCAGTAGTATAGACACAGGGACAACAATCCAGTTCTTC. Translating it yields CASSIDTGTTIQFF.

The chain combines TRBV2 with TRBJ1-4; TRBD1 matches 7 bases. Trimming at V came to 6 bases and at J to 2 bases, leaving 3 bases not matched to a gene. In germline, CDR1 is SNHLY, CDR2 FYNNEI. The CDR3 is 14 amino acids. Here the CDR3 DNA reads TGTGCCAGCAGGGCGACAGGGACTAATGAAAAACTGTTTTTT. Translating it yields CASRATGTNEKLFF.

V usage is TRBV7-2 and J usage is TRBJ1-1; D is undetermined. Trimming removed 0 bases from V and 1 base from J, with 3 bases in between. The CDR3 length is 13 residues. Germline assignment: CDR1 SGHTA and CDR2 FQGNSA. The CDR3 protein is CASSLAGNTEAFF. The CDR3 DNA sequence: TGTGCCAGCAGCTTAGCCGGGAACACTGAAGCTTTCTTT.

The CDR3 spells CASQWGQGAYEQYF. The CDR3 DNA follows: TGTGCCAGCCAATGGGGACAGGGTGCCTACGAGCAGTACTTC. V usage is TRBV2 and J usage is TRBJ2-7; the match to TRBD1 covers 9 bases. V lost 8 bases and J lost 2; bases outside the gene matches: 7. Per the germline V gene, CDR1 is SNHLY and CDR2 is FYNNEI. The CDR3 loop spans 14 amino acids.

The chain recombines TRBV3-1 (or the pseudogene TRBV3-2) with TRBJ1-2, with 10 bases matching TRBD1. The CDR3 is 16 amino acids. The V gene end was trimmed by 4 bases and the J gene end by 7 bases; junction bases not matched to a gene: 12. Germline loops: CDR1 LGHDT, CDR2 YNNKEL (reference sequence). The CDR3 DNA follows: TGTGCCAGCAGCCTGTTGGACGGACAGGGGGTAGTTGGCTACACCTTC. Its protein is CASSLLDGQGVVGYTF.

The chain carries TRBV28 and TRBJ2-1; 11 bases map to TRBD2. V was clipped by 5 bases and J by 7 bases; unmatched bases: 10. The CDR3 totals 16 residues. The V gene's germline CDR1 is MDHEN and CDR2 SYDVKM. The CDR3 region is CASSPIAGGVLNEQFF. In DNA, the CDR3 is TGTGCCAGCAGTCCGATAGCGGGGGGGGTCCTTAATGAGCAGTTCTTC.